The source of this T cell receptor beta chain is a study of blood T cell repertoires in COVID-19. Study context: Acute-phase and convalescent COVID-19 samples originated in the United States, Italy and Spain. From T cells, B-cell-depleted T cells, or PBMCs came the material, which was cDNA or gDNA.

J gave up 1 base and V 6 bases, and 16 bases lay outside the gene matches. This CDR3 region has 18 residues. Authors' analysis steps: Estimation of nucleated cell counts was performed using reference gene primer amplification. Sequencing used immunoSEQ multiplex PCR; TCRdb keeps in-frame clones, though not all of them. From that table come the V and J calls and clone size; the DNA was used to work out D and trimming. In the table there are under 250,000 clones, around four fifths of which are singletons. This clonotype was sampled from a man aged 45-65 years with active or convalescent COVID-19. The sequenced sample consisted of peripheral blood. The chain employs TRBV6-7 and TRBJ2-7; 9 positions agree with TRBD2. TRBV6-7 counts as an open reading frame of uncertain function. CDR3 region: CASRTGRREGRKSYEQYF. The CDR3 DNA is TGTGCCAGCAGGACCGGGCGGCGGGAGGGCCGAAAATCCTACGAGCAGTACTTC.